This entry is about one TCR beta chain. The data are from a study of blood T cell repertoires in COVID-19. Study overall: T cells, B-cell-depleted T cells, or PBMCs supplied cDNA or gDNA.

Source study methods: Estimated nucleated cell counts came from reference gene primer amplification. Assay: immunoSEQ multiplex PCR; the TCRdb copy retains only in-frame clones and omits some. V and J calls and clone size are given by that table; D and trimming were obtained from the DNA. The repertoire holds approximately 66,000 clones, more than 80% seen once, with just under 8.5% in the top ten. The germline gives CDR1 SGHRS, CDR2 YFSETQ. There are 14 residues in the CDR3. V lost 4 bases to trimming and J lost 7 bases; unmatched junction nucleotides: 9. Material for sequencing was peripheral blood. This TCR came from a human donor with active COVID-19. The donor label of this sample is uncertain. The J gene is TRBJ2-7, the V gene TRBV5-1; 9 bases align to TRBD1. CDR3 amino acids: CASSARTGDWEQYF. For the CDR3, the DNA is TGCGCCAGCAGCGCCCGGACAGGGGACTGGGAGCAGTACTTC.